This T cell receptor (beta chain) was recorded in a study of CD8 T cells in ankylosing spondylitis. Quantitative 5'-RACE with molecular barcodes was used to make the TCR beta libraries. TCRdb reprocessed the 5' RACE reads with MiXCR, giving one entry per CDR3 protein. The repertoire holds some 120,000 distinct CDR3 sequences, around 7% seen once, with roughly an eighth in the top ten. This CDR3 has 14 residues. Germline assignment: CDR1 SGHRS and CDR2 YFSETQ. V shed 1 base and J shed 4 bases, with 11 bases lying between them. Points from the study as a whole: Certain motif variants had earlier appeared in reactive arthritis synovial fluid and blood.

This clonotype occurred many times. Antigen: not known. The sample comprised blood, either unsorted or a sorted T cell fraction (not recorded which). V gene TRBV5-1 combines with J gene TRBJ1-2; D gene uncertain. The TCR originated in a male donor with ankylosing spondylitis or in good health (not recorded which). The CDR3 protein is CASSLSGSSYGYTF. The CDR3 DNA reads TGCGCCAGCAGCTTGAGTGGCAGCAGCTATGGCTACACCTTC.